The present T cell receptor beta chain was sequenced within a study of blood T cells in healthy people across ages. Background on the study: Capture via template switching afforded approximately one barcoded beta molecule per two T cells.

Between the trimmed V and J ends, which lost 2 bases and 4 bases, there was a span of 8 bases. The CDR3 loop spans 12 amino acids. Germline lookup yields CDR1 SQVTM and CDR2 ANQGSEA. Primers used in a second PCR of roughly 6 to 12 cycles were a sample-barcoded 5' primer and a J-beta primer mix. TCRdb reprocessed the 5' RACE reads with MiXCR, giving one entry per CDR3 protein. The top ten hold approximately 3.7% of the sample, which has over 500,000 distinct CDR3 sequences, about 28% seen once. These records were also assigned to another study, of T cells of mothers and their children.

This TCR came from a boy between 2 and 10 years old in good health. The rearrangement uses TRBV29-1 and TRBJ2-5; D remains ambiguous. Sequencing was performed on blood. As DNA, the CDR3 is TGCAGCGTTGAAAAGGAGAGAGAGACCCAGTACTTC. Translation: CSVEKERETQYF.